What follows describes a single TCR beta chain. PCR was performed using 60 Vbeta and 13 Jbeta primers. Clones were sequenced by immunoSEQ multiplex PCR, and TCRdb holds only the in-frame ones, with some missing. The profile shows about 150,000 clones, approximately 80% of them singletons. These data come from a study of cytomegalovirus exposure and HLA in healthy donors. The CDR3 sequence is 15 residues long. Trimming stripped 6 bases from V and 0 bases from J, with 15 bases between. The germline gives CDR1 MNHEY, CDR2 SMNVEV (reference sequence). J is TRBJ2-7 and V is TRBV27, with no clear D. This receptor was taken from a man younger than 45 in good health and CMV-seropositive. What was sequenced was PBMCs. The CDR3 protein is CASSPQTRYSYEQYF. As DNA, the CDR3 is TGTGCCAGCAGCCCCCAAACCAGATACTCCTACGAGCAGTACTTC.